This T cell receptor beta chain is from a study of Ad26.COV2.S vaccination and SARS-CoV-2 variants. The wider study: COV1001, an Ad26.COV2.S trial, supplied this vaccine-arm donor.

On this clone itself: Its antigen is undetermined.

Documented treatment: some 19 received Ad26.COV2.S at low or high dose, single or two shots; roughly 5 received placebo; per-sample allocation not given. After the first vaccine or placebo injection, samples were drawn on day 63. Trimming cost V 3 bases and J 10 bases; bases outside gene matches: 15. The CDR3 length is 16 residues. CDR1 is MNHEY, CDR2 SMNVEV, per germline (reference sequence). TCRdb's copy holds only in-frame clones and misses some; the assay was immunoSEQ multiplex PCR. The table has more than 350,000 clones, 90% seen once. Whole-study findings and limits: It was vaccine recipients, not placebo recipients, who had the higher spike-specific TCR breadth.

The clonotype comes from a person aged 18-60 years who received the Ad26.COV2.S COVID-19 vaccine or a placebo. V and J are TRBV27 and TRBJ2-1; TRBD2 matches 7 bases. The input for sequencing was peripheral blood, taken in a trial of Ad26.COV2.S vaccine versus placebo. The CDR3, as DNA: TGTGCCAGCAGTTTCCTCGGGGGAGGGCCCTACCAAGAGCAGTTCTTC. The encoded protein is CASSFLGGGPYQEQFF.